These 7 T cell receptor beta chains originate from one sample sequenced in a study of shared clonotypes between healthy human individuals. Some clones are missing from TCRdb's copy, which holds only in-frame ones; the method was immunoSEQ multiplex PCR. The sample contains 2,100,000 or so clones, roughly 95% of which appear only once. The sample was naive CD4+ T cells sorted from blood. As for subset: CD45RA+ positively selected. The receptor set was obtained from a man aged 18 to 29 in good health.

The J gene is TRBJ2-2, the V gene TRBV10-3; D possibly corresponds to TRBD1 (6 bases). CDR3 length: 12 amino acids. Trimming stripped 10 bases from V and 5 bases from J, with 11 bases between. Germline CDR1 reads ENHRY; CDR2 reads SYGVKD. CDR3 amino acids: CATVQGTGELFF. In DNA, the CDR3 is TGTGCCACCGTACAGGGAACCGGGGAGCTGTTTTTT.

Remarks on this clone: Other DNA sequences in this sample translate to the same CDR3. CDR3 bases: TGTGCCAGCAGCTTACAGGGAAACTATGGCTACACCTTC. This translates into CASSLQGNYGYTF. The rearrangement joins TRBV7-9 to TRBJ1-2; tentatively, D is TRBD1 (5 bases). Germline values: CDR1 SEHNR, CDR2 FQNEAQ (reference sequence). Trimming stripped 2 bases from V and 2 bases from J, with 6 bases between. CDR3 length equals 13 residues.

This chain uses TRBV2 with TRBJ1-2; D uncertain. Germline V gene sequence: CDR1 SNHLY, CDR2 FYNNEI. V lost 1 base, J lost 7 bases, and 10 bases lay in between. This CDR3 spans 13 amino acids. The CDR3 loop is CASSEGGSPGYTF. As DNA, the CDR3 is TGTGCCAGCAGTGAAGGGGGAAGTCCTGGCTACACCTTC.

This clone was seen just once. The genes are TRBV5-1 and TRBJ2-2; D is unclear. The CDR3 is 14 residues long. Germline V gene sequence: CDR1 SGHRS, CDR2 YFSETQ. Trimming pared 1 base from V and 8 bases from J, leaving 12 bases between. In DNA, the CDR3 is TGCGCCAGCAGCTTGACAACTCTCGGGGGGGAGCTGTTTTTT. This gives the protein CASSLTTLGGELFF. Together with reference TRBV5-1 and TRBJ2-2, the CDR3 gives the full variable domain: KAGVTQTPRYLIKTRGQQVTLSCSPISGHRSVSWYQQTPGQGLQFLFEYFSETQRNKGNFPGRFSGRQFSNSRSEMNVSTLELGDSALYLCASSLTTLGGELFFGEGSRLTVL.

The chain uses TRBV7-8 and TRBJ2-2; D gene uncertain. The germline V gene has CDR1 SGHVS and CDR2 FQNEAQ. V was clipped by 5 bases and J by 2 bases, with 9 bases between them. The CDR3 is 14 residues long. The CDR3 sequence: CASSLTANTGELFF. The CDR3 nucleotides are TGTGCCAGCAGCCTGACGGCAAACACCGGGGAGCTGTTTTTT.

As for this clone: This sample includes further DNA sequences coding for the same CDR3. J is TRBJ2-7 and V is TRBV10-3; D is unclear. The CDR3 length is 12 residues. Trimming stripped 6 bases from V and 0 bases from J, with 6 bases between. Per the germline V gene, CDR1 is ENHRY and CDR2 is SYGVKD. CDR3 nucleotides: TGTGCCATCAGCAGTTCCTCCTACGAGCAGTACTTC. This encodes CAISSSSYEQYF.

The CDR3 DNA follows: TGTGCCAGCAGTGAATGGGCTCCCTACAATGAGCAGTTCTTC. This codes for CASSEWAPYNEQFF. This chain connects TRBV25-1 to TRBJ2-1; no reliable D call. This CDR3 has 14 residues. Germline values: CDR1 MGHDK, CDR2 SYGVNS. Trimming cost V 1 base and J 2 bases, with 6 bases left between them.